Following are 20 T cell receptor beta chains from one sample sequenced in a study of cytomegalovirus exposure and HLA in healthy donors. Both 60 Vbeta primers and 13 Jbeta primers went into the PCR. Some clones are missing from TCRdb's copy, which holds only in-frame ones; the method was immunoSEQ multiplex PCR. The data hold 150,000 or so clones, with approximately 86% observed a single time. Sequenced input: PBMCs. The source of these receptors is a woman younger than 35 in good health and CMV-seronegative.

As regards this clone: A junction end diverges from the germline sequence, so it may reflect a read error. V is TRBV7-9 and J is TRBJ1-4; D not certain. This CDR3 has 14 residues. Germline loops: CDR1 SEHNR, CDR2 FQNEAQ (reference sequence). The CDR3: CASSPDNLEEKLFF. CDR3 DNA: TGTGCCAGCAGCCCTGACAACCTGGAAGAAAAGCTGTTTTTT.

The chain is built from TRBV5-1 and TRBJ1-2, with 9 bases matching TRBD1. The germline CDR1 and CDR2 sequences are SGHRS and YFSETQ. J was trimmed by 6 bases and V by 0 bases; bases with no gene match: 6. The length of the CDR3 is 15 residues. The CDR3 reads CASSLGVRTGDGYTF. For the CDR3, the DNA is TGCGCCAGCAGCTTGGGAGTGAGGACAGGGGATGGCTACACCTTC.

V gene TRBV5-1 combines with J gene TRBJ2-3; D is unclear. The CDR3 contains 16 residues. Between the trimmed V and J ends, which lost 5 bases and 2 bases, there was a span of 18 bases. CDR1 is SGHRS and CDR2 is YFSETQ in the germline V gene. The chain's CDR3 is CASSSRLRTYTDTQYF. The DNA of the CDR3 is TGCGCCAGCAGTTCCCGACTTCGCACGTACACAGATACGCAGTATTTT. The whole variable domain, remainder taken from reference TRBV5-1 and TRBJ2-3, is KAGVTQTPRYLIKTRGQQVTLSCSPISGHRSVSWYQQTPGQGLQFLFEYFSETQRNKGNFPGRFSGRQFSNSRSEMNVSTLELGDSALYLCASSSRLRTYTDTQYFGPGTRLTVL.

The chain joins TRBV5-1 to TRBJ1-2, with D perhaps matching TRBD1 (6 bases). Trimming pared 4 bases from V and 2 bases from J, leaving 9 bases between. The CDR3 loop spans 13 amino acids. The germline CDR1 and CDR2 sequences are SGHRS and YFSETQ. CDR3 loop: CASSLGANYGYTF. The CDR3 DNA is TGCGCCAGCAGCCTGGGGGCCAACTATGGCTACACCTTC.

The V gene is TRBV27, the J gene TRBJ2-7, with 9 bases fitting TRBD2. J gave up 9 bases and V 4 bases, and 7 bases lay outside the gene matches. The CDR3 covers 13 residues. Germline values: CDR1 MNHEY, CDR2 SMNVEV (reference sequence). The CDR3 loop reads CASSSSSGIGQYF. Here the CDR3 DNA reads TGTGCCAGCAGTTCCTCTAGCGGGATTGGGCAGTACTTC.

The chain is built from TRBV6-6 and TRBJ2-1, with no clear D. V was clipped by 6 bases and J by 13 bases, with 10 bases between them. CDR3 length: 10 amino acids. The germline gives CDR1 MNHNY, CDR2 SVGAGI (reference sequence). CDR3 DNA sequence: TGTGCCAGCAGCCACGAACATCAGTTCTTC. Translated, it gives CASSHEHQFF.

This CDR3 reads CASSARGLDGAFF. Here the CDR3 DNA reads TGTGCCAGCAGTGCCCGGGGACTCGATGGAGCTTTCTTT. The rearrangement links TRBV2 to TRBJ1-1, with D maybe TRBD1 (5 bases). V was clipped by 4 bases and J by 10 bases, with 16 bases between them. This CDR3 comprises 13 residues. Germline V gives CDR1 SNHLY, CDR2 FYNNEI.

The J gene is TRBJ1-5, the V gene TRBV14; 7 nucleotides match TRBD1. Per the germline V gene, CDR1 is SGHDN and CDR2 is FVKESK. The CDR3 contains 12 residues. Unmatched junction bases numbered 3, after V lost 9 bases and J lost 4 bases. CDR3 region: CASRQGNQPQHF. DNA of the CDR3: TGTGCCAGTAGACAGGGAAATCAGCCCCAGCATTTT.

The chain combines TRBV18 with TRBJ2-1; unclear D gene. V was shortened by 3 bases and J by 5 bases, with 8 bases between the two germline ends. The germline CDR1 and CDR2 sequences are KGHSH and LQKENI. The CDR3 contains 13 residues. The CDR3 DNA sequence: TGTGCCAGCTCACCGTCGCAGAACAATGAGCAGTTCTTC. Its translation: CASSPSQNNEQFF. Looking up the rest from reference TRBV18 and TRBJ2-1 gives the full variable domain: NAGVMQNPRHLVRRRGQEARLRCSPMKGHSHVYWYRQLPEEGLKFMVYLQKENIIDESGMPKERFSAEFPKEGPSILRIQQVVRGDSAAYFCASSPSQNNEQFFGPGTRLTVL.

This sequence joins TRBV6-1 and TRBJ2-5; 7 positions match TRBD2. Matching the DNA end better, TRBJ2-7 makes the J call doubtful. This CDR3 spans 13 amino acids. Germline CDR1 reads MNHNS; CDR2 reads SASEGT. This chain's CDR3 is CASTRGVLYEQYF. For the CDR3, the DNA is TGTGCCAGCACCCGGGGGGTTCTCTACGAGCAGTACTTC.

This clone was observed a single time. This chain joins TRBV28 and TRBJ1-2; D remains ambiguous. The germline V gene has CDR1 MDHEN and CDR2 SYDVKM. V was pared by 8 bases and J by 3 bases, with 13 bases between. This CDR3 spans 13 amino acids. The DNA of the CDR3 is TGTGCCAGCGGCACGGCGGGCTACTATGGCTACACCTTC. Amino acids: CASGTAGYYGYTF.

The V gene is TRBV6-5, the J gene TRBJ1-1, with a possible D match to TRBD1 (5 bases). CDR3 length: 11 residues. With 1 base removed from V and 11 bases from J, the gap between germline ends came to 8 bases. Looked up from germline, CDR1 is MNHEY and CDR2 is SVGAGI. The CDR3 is CASSYWGVAFF. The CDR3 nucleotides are TGTGCCAGCAGTTACTGGGGGGTGGCTTTCTTT.

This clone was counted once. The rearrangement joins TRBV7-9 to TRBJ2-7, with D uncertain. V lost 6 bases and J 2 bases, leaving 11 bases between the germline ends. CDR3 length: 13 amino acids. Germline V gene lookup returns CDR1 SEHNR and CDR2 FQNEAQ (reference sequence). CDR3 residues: CASRALDTYEQYF. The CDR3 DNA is TGTGCCAGCAGAGCCCTAGATACCTACGAGCAGTACTTC.

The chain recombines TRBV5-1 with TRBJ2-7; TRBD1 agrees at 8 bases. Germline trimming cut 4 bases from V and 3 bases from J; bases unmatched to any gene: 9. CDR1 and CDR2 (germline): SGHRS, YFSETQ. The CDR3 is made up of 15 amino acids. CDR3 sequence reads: CASSLGQGLYYEQYF. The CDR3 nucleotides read TGCGCCAGCAGCCTTGGACAGGGACTTTACTACGAGCAGTACTTC.

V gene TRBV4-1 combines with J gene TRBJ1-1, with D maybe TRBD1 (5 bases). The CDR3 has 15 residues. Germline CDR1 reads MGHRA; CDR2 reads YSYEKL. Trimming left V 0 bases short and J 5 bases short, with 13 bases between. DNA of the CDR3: TGCGCCAGCAGCCAAGATCCCCAGGGTGGGACTGAAGCTTTCTTT. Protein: CASSQDPQGGTEAFF.

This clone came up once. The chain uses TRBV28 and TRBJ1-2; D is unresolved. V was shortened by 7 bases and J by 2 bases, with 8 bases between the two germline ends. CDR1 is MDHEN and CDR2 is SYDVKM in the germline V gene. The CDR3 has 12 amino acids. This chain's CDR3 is CASNPGNYGYTF. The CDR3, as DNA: TGTGCCAGCAATCCGGGGAACTATGGCTACACCTTC.

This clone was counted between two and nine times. CDR3 amino acids: CASRQGQSSYEQYF. In DNA form, the CDR3 reads TGTGCCAGCAGACAGGGACAAAGCTCCTACGAGCAGTACTTC. The rearrangement links TRBV6-6 to TRBJ2-7; D might be TRBD1 (6 bases). Germline V CDR1 and CDR2: MNHNY, SVGAGI (reference sequence). The CDR3 runs 14 residues. V shed 6 bases and J shed 0 bases, with 12 bases lying between them.

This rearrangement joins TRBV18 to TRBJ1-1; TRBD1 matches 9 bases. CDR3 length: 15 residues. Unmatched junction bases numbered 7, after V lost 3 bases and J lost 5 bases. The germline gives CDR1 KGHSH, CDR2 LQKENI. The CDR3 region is CASSPSRDRVTEAFF. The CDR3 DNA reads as TGTGCCAGCTCACCGTCCCGGGACAGGGTTACTGAAGCTTTCTTT.

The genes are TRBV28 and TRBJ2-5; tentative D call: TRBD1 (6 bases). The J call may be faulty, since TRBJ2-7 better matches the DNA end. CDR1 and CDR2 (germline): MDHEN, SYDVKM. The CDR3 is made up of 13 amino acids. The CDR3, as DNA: TGTGCCAGCAGTTTCACAGGGCCCTACGAGCAGTACTTC. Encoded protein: CASSFTGPYEQYF.

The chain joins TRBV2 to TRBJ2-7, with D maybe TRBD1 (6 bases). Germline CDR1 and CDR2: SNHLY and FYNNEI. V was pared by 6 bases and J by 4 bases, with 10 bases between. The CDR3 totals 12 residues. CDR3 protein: CASRGDTYEQYF. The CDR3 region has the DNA TGTGCCAGCAGGGGGGACACTTACGAGCAGTACTTC.